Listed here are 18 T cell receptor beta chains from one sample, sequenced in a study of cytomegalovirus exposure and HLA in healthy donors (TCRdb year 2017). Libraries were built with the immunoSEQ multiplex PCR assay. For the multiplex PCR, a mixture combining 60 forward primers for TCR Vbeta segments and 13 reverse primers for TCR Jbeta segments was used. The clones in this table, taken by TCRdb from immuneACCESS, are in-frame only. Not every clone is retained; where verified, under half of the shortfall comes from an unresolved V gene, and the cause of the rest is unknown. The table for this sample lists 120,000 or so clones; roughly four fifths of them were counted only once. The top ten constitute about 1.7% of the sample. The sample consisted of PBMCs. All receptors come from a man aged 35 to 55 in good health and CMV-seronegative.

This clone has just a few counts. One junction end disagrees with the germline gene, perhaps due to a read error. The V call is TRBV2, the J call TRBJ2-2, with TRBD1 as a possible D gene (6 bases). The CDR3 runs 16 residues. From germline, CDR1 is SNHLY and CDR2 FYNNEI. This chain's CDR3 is CASSAGTRDKHRGAVF. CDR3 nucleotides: TGTGCCAGCAGCGCCGGGACAAGGGATAAGCACCGGGGAGCTGTTTTT.

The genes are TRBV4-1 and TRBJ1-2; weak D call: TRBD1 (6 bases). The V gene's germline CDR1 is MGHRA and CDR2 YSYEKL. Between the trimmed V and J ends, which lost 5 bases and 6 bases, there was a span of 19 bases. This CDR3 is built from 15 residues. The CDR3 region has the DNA TGCGCCAGCAGCTTCCTAACCAGGGGTAGGCATGGCTACACCTTC. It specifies CASSFLTRGRHGYTF.

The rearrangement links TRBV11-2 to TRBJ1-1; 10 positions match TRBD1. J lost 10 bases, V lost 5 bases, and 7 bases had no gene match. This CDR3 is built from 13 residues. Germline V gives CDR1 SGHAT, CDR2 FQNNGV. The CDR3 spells CASSLGQGSGAFF. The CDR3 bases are TGTGCCAGCAGCCTGGGACAGGGGAGTGGAGCTTTCTTT. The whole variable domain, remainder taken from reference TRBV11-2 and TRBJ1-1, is EAGVAQSPRYKIIEKRQSVAFWCNPISGHATLYWYQQILGQGPKLLIQFQNNGVVDDSQLPKDRFSAERLKGVDSTLKIQPAKLEDSAVYLCASSLGQGSGAFFGQGTRLTVV.

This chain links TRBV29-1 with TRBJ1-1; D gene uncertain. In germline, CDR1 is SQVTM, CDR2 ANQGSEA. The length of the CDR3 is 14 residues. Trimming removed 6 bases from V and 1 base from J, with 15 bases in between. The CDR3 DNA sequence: TGCAGCGTCAAGGTGCGACAAACGAACACTGAAGCTTTCTTT. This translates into CSVKVRQTNTEAFF.

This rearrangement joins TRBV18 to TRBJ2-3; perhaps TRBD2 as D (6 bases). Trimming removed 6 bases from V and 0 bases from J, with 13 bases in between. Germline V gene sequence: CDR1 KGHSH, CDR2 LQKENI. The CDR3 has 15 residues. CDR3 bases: TGTGCCAGCTCGTGGGACTTTTCTAGCACAGATACGCAGTATTTT. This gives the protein CASSWDFSSTDTQYF.

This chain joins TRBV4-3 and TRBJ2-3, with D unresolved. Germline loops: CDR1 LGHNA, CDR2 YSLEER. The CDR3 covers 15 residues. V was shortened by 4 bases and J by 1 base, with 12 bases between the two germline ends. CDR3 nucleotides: TGCGCCAGCAGCCTTTCGGGTGAGGGCACAGATACGCAGTATTTT. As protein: CASSLSGEGTDTQYF.

The CDR3 coding sequence is TGCGCCAGCAGCCATGACCGCGGGGGGGCCCCCAGCTCCTACAATGAGCAGTTCTTC. Translated: CASSHDRGGAPSSYNEQFF. This chain links TRBV4-3 with TRBJ2-1; 9 nucleotides line up with TRBD2. Germline-derived CDR1 and CDR2 are LGHNA and YSLEER. V gave up 3 bases and J gave up 0 bases; unmatched junction bases: 12. The CDR3 extends over 19 amino acids.

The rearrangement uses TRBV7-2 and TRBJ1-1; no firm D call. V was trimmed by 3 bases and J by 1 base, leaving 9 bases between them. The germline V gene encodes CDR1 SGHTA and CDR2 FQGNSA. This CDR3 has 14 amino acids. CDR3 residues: CASSLRVTNTEAFF. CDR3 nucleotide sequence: TGTGCCAGCAGCTTGAGAGTAACGAACACTGAAGCTTTCTTT.

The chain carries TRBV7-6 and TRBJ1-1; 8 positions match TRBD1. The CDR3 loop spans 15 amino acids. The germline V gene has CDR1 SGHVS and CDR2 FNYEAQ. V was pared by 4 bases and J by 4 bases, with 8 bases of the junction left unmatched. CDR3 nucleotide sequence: TGTGCCAGCAGCTCCGGTGGACAGGGAACCACTGAAGCTTTCTTT. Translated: CASSSGGQGTTEAFF.

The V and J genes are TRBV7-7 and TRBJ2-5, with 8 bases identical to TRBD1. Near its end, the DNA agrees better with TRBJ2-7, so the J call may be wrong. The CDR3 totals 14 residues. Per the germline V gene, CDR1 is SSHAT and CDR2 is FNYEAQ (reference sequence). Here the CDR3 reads CASSIGQGSYEQYF. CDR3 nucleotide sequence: TGTGCCAGCAGCATTGGACAGGGCTCCTACGAGCAGTACTTC.

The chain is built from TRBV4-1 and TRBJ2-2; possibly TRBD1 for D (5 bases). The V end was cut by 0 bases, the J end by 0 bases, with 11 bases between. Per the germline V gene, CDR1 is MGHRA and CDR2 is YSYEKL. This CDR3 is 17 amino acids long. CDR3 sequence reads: CASSQDPGQANTGELFF. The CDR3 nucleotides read TGCGCCAGCAGCCAAGATCCAGGACAAGCGAACACCGGGGAGCTGTTTTTT.

The CDR3 nucleotides read TGTGCCAGCAGTCGTCTGGACAGGGCTTTGTCTTCAGGTACGCAGTATTTT. Amino acids: CASSRLDRALSSGTQYF. The J gene is TRBJ2-3, the V gene TRBV27; 8 nucleotides line up with TRBD1. The CDR3 runs 17 residues. J was trimmed by 8 bases and V by 5 bases; bases with no gene match: 18. CDR1 MNHEY and CDR2 SMNVEV come from the germline V gene (reference sequence).

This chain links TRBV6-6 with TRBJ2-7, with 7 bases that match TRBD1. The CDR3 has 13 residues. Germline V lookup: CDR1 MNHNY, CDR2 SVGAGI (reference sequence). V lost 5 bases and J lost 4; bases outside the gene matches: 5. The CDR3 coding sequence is TGTGCCAGCAGTCCCGGGACAGCATACGAGCAGTACTTC. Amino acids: CASSPGTAYEQYF.

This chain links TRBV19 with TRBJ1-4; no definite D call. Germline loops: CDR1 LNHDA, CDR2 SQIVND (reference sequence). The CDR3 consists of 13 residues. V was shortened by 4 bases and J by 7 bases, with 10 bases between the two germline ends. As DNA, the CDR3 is TGTGCCAGTAGTAGAACAGATGCTGAAAAACTGTTTTTT. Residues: CASSRTDAEKLFF.

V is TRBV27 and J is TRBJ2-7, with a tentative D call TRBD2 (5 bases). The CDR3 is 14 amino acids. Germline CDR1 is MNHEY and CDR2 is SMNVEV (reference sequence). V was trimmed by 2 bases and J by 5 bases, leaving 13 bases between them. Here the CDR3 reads CASSLVREIDEQYF. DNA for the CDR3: TGTGCCAGCAGTTTAGTGAGGGAGATAGACGAGCAGTACTTC.

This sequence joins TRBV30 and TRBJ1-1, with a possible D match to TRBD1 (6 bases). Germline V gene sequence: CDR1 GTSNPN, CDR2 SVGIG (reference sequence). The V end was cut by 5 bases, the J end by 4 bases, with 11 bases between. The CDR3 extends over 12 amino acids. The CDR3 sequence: CAWGEQGTEAFF. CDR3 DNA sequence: TGTGCCTGGGGGGAACAGGGCACTGAAGCTTTCTTT. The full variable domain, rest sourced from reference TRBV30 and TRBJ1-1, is SQTIHQWPATLVQPVGSPLSLECTVEGTSNPNLYWYRQAAGRGLQLLFYSVGIGQISSEVPQNLSASRPQDRQFILSSKKLLLSDSGFYLCAWGEQGTEAFFGQGTRLTVV.

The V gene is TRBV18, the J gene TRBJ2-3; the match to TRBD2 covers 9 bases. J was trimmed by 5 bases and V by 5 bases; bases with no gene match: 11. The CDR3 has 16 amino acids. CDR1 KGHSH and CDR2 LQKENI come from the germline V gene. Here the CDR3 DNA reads TGTGCCAGCTCAGCGATGACTAGCGGATACGGAGATACGCAGTATTTT. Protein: CASSAMTSGYGDTQYF.

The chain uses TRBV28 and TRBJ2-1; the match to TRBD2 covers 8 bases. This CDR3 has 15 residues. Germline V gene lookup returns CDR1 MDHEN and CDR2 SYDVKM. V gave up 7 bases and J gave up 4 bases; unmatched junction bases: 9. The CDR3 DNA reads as TGTGCCAGCAAAACCAGCGGGAGAGTTTACAATGAGCAGTTCTTC. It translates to CASKTSGRVYNEQFF.